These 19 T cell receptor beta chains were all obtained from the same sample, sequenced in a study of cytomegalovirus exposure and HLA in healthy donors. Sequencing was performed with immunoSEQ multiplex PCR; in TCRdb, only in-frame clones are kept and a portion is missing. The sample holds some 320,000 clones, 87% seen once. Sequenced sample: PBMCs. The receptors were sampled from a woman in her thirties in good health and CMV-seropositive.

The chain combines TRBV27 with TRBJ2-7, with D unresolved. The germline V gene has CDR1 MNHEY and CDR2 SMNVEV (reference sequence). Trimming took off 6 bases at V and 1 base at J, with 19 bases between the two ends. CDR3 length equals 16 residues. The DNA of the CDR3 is TGTGCCAGCAGGCTCACCCAGGCTCCTCTTTCCTACGAGCAGTACTTC. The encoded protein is CASRLTQAPLSYEQYF.

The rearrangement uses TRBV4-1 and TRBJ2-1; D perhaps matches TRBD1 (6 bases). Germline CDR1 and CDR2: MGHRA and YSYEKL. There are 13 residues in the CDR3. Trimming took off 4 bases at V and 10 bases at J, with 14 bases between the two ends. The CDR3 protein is CASSRGGWVEQFF. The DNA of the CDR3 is TGCGCCAGCAGCCGTGGGGGCTGGGTCGAGCAGTTCTTC.

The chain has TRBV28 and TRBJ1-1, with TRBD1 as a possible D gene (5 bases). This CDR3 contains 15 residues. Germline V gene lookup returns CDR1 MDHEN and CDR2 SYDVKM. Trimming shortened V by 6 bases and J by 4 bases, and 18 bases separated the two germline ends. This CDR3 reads CASRLPGAGSTEAFF. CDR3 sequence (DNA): TGTGCCAGCAGGCTCCCCGGGGCCGGGAGCACTGAAGCTTTCTTT.

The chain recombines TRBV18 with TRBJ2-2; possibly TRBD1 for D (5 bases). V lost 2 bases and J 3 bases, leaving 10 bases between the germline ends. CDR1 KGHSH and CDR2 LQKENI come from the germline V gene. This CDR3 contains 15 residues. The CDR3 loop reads CASSPWTPYTGELFF. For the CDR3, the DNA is TGTGCCAGCTCACCATGGACACCATACACCGGGGAGCTGTTTTTT.

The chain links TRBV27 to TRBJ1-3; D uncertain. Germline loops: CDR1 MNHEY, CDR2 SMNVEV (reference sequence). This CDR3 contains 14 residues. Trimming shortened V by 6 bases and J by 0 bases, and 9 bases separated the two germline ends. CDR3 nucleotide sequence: TGTGCCAGCAGAATTAACCACTCTGGAAACACCATATATTTT. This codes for CASRINHSGNTIYF.

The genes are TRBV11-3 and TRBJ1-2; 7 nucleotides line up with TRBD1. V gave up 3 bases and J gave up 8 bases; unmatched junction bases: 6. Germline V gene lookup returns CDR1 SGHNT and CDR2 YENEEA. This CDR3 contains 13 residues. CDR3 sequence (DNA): TGTGCCAGCAGCTTTACAGGGGCAGTCGGCTACACCTTC. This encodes CASSFTGAVGYTF.

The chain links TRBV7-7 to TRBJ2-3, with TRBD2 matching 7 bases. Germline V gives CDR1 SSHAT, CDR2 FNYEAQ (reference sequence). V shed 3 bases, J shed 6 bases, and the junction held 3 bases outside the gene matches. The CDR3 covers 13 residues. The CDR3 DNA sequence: TGTGCCAGCAGCTTTACTAGCGTGGATACGCAGTATTTT. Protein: CASSFTSVDTQYF. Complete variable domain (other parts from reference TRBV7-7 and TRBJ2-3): GAGVSQSPRYKVTKRGQDVTLRCDPISSHATLYWYQQALGQGPEFLTYFNYEAQPDKSGLPSDRFSAERPEGSISTLTIQRTEQRDSAMYRCASSFTSVDTQYFGPGTRLTVL.

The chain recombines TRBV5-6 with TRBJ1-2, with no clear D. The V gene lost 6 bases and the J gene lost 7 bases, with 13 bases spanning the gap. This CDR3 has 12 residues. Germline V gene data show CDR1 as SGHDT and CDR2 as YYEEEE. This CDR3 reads CASTEAGGGYTF. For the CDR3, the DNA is TGTGCCAGCACAGAGGCGGGCGGTGGCTACACCTTC.

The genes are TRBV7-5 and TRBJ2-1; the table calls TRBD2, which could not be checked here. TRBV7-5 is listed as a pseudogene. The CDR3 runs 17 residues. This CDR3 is CVRSLENDASGYNEQFF. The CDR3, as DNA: TGTGTCAGAAGCTTAGAAAATGATGCGTCCGGGTACAATGAGCAGTTCTTC.

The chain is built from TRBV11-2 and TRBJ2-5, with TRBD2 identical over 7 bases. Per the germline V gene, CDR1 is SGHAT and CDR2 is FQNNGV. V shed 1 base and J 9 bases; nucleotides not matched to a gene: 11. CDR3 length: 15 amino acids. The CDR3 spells CASSLGDYREGSQYF. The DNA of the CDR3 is TGTGCCAGCAGCTTAGGGGACTACCGTGAGGGGTCCCAGTACTTC.

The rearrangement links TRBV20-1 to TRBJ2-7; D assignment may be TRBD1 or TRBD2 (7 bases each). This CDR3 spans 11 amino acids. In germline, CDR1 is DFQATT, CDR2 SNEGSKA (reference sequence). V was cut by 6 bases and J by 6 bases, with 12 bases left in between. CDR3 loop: CSARGGGEQYF. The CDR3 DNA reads TGCAGTGCCAGGGGGGGTGGCGAGCAGTACTTC.

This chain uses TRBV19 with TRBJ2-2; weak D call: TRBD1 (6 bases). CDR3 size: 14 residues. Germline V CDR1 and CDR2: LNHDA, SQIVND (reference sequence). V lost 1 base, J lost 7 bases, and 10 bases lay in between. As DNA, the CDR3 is TGTGCCAGTAGTATAGCCAGGGGCCGCGGGGAGCTGTTTTTT. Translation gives CASSIARGRGELFF.

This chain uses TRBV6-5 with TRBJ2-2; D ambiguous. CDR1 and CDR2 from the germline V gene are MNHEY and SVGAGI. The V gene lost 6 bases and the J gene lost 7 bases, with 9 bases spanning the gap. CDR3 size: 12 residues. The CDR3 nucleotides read TGTGCCAGCAGCTCCCTGGTCGGGGAGCTGTTTTTT. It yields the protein CASSSLVGELFF.

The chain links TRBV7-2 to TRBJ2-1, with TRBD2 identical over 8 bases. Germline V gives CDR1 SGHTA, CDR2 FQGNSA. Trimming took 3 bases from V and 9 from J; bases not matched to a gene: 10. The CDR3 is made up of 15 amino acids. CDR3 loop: CASSFSGASGSEQFF. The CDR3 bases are TGTGCCAGCAGCTTTAGCGGGGCTTCTGGGAGTGAGCAGTTCTTC.

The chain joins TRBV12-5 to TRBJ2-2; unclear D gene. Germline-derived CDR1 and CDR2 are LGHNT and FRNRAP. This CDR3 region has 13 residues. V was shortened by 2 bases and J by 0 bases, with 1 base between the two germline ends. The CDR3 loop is CASGLPNTGELFF. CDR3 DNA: TGTGCTAGTGGTTTGCCGAACACCGGGGAGCTGTTTTTT.

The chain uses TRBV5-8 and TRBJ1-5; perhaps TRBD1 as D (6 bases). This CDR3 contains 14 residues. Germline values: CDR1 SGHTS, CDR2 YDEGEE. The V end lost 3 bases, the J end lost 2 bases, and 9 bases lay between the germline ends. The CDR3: CASSYPGGNQPQHF. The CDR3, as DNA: TGTGCCAGCAGCTACCCAGGGGGCAATCAGCCCCAGCATTTT.

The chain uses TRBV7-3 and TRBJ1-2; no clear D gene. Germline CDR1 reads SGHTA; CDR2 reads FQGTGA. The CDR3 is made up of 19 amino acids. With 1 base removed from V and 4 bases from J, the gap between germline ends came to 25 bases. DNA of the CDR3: TGTGCCAGCAGCTTAAAAATCGCGTCCGGGCCCCAAATAGGCTATGGCTACACCTTC. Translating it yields CASSLKIASGPQIGYGYTF. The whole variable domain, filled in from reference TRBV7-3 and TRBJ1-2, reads GAGVSQTPSNKVTEKGKYVELRCDPISGHTALYWYRQSLGQGPEFLIYFQGTGAADDSGLPNDRFFAVRPEGSVSTLKIQRTERGDSAVYLCASSLKIASGPQIGYGYTFGSGTRLTVV.

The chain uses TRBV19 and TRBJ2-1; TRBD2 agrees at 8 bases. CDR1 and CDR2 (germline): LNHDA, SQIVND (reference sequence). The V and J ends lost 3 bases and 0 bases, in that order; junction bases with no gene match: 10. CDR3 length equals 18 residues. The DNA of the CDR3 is TGTGCCAGTAGTATGATCCGGCGGGGGGCCATCTCCTACAATGAGCAGTTCTTC. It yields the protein CASSMIRRGAISYNEQFF.

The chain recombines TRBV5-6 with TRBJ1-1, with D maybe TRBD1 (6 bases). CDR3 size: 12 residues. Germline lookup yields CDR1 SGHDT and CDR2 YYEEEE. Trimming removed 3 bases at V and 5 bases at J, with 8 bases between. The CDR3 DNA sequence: TGTGCCAGCAGCTCCGGGACAACTGAAGCTTTCTTT. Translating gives CASSSGTTEAFF.